This is a list of T cell receptor beta chains from one sample in a study of identifying expanded T cells in peripheral blood. Profiled with immunoSEQ multiplex PCR; TCRdb holds only in-frame clones, not every one. The sample lists 85,000 to 120,000 clones; 88% were seen once. Source material: blood. The receptor source for this set is a person aged 18 to 69 in good health. Both conserved end residues are part of each CDR3. A D gene is named only where the DNA matches it firmly. Not all rows give a size; the values are once, few, many and, for expanded clones, a class.

clone size: -; V gene: TRBV6-5; J gene: TRBJ1-2; D gene: -; CDR3 protein: CASSTRQYGYTF; CDR3 DNA: TGTGCCAGCAGTACCCGACAGTATGGCTACACCTTC
clone size: -; V gene: TRBV2; J gene: TRBJ1-1; D gene: -; CDR3 protein: CASSERFQYTEAFF; CDR3 DNA: TGTGCCAGCAGTGAAAGGTTTCAGTACACTGAAGCTTTCTTT
clone size: -; V gene: TRBV7-2; J gene: TRBJ2-3; D gene: -; CDR3 protein: CASSFSGATDTQYF; CDR3 DNA: TGTGCCAGCAGCTTTTCGGGGGCGACAGATACGCAGTATTTT
clone size: -; V gene: TRBV7-6; J gene: TRBJ2-7; D gene: -; CDR3 protein: CASSLARARTYEQYF; CDR3 DNA: TGTGCCAGCAGCTTGGCCCGAGCCAGGACCTACGAGCAGTACTTC
clone size: -; V gene: TRBV19; J gene: TRBJ1-2; D gene: -; CDR3 protein: CASSIGSGRNYGYTF; CDR3 DNA: TGTGCCAGTAGTATAGGGTCGGGACGGAACTATGGCTACACCTTC
clone size: -; V gene: TRBV7-3; J gene: TRBJ2-7; D gene: TRBD2; CDR3 protein: CASSPRTSHEQYF; CDR3 DNA: TGTGCCAGCAGCCCCCGGACTAGCCACGAGCAGTACTTC
clone size: -; V gene: TRBV28; J gene: TRBJ1-5; D gene: TRBD1; CDR3 protein: CASSGDRGFNQPQHF; CDR3 DNA: TGTGCCAGCAGCGGGGACAGGGGCTTCAATCAGCCCCAGCATTTT
clone size: once; V gene: TRBV7-3; J gene: TRBJ2-7; D gene: -; CDR3 protein: CASSLQSGTGYEQYF; CDR3 DNA: TGTGCCAGCAGCTTACAATCGGGGACGGGCTACGAGCAGTACTTC
clone size: once; V gene: TRBV10-1; J gene: TRBJ2-7; D gene: TRBD1; CDR3 protein: CAISYRGEQYF; CDR3 DNA: TGTGCCATCAGTTACAGGGGCGAGCAGTACTTC
clone size: -; V gene: TRBV9; J gene: TRBJ1-4; D gene: TRBD1; CDR3 protein: CASSPRTGENEKLFF; CDR3 DNA: TGTGCCAGCAGCCCCCGGACAGGGGAGAATGAAAAACTGTTTTTT
clone size: -; V gene: TRBV15; J gene: TRBJ2-7; D gene: -; CDR3 protein: CATSRGGAPYEQYF; CDR3 DNA: TGTGCCACCAGCAGAGGGGGGGCTCCCTACGAGCAGTACTTC
clone size: -; V gene: TRBV28; J gene: TRBJ2-1; D gene: TRBD1; CDR3 protein: CASSSGQPNEQFF; CDR3 DNA: TGTGCCAGCAGTTCGGGACAGCCTAATGAGCAGTTCTTC
clone size: -; V gene: TRBV6-1; J gene: TRBJ1-2; D gene: -; CDR3 protein: CASSEGIVNYGYTF; CDR3 DNA: TGTGCCAGCAGTGAAGGGATAGTTAACTATGGCTACACCTTC
clone size: -; V gene: TRBV6-5; J gene: TRBJ1-2; D gene: -; CDR3 protein: CASSYSGVYGYTF; CDR3 DNA: TGTGCCAGCAGTTACTCAGGAGTCTATGGCTACACCTTC
clone size: -; V gene: TRBV28; J gene: TRBJ2-7; D gene: -; CDR3 protein: CASGGPLSYEQYF; CDR3 DNA: TGTGCCAGCGGGGGTCCCCTTAGCTACGAGCAGTACTTC
clone size: once; V gene: TRBV5-1; J gene: TRBJ2-1; D gene: -; CDR3 protein: CASSEIQGTGNEQFF; CDR3 DNA: TGCGCCAGCAGCGAGATACAGGGTACTGGCAATGAGCAGTTCTTC
clone size: -; V gene: TRBV19; J gene: TRBJ2-7; D gene: TRBD1; CDR3 protein: CASSKGQGPYEQYF; CDR3 DNA: TGTGCCAGTAGTAAGGGACAGGGCCCCTACGAGCAGTACTTC
clone size: few; V gene: TRBV2; J gene: TRBJ1-2; D gene: -; CDR3 protein: CASSGQPNYGYTF; CDR3 DNA: TGTGCCAGCAGTGGGCAGCCAAACTATGGCTACACCTTC
clone size: -; V gene: TRBV2; J gene: TRBJ2-2; D gene: -; CDR3 protein: CASTPVGGPGELFF; CDR3 DNA: TGTGCCAGCACCCCGGTGGGGGGACCCGGGGAGCTGTTTTTT
clone size: -; V gene: TRBV16; J gene: TRBJ1-5; D gene: TRBD1; CDR3 protein: CASSQTGVKGQPQHF; CDR3 DNA: TGTGCCAGCAGCCAGACAGGGGTTAAGGGTCAGCCCCAGCATTTT
clone size: -; V gene: TRBV5-1; J gene: TRBJ2-5; D gene: TRBD1; CDR3 protein: CASSSGQAQETQYF; CDR3 DNA: TGCGCCAGCAGCTCCGGACAGGCTCAAGAGACCCAGTACTTC
clone size: -; V gene: TRBV2; J gene: TRBJ1-5; D gene: -; CDR3 protein: CASTLSGSNQPQHF; CDR3 DNA: TGTGCCAGCACTCTCTCGGGTAGCAATCAGCCCCAGCATTTT
clone size: -; V gene: TRBV28; J gene: TRBJ2-3; D gene: -; CDR3 protein: CASSATDTQYF; CDR3 DNA: TGTGCCAGCAGTGCCACAGATACGCAGTATTTT
clone size: -; V gene: TRBV7-9; J gene: TRBJ1-1; D gene: -; CDR3 protein: CASSLDSNTEAFF; CDR3 DNA: TGTGCCAGCAGCTTAGACAGTAACACTGAAGCTTTCTTT
clone size: -; V gene: TRBV5-1; J gene: TRBJ1-1; D gene: -; CDR3 protein: CASSAGTGTEAFF; CDR3 DNA: TGCGCCAGCAGCGCCGGGACCGGGACTGAAGCTTTCTTT
clone size: -; V gene: TRBV11-3; J gene: TRBJ2-1; D gene: TRBD2; CDR3 protein: CASSLGTSWSYNEQFF; CDR3 DNA: TGTGCCAGCAGCTTGGGGACTAGCTGGTCCTACAATGAGCAGTTCTTC